A single sample gave rise to the 13 T cell receptor beta chains below, sequenced in a study of T-cell memory formation after mild COVID-19. TCRdb processed the 5' RACE reads anew with MiXCR; each CDR3 protein has one entry. The sample records around 33,000 distinct CDR3 sequences, approximately 21% being singletons. Source material: PBMCs or a T cell subset sorted from them (not recorded which). These receptors were obtained from an adult who had mild COVID-19 (a few samples of this study predate the infection). Cell type and time point are not known.

This clonotype showed up many times. The V call is TRBV11-2, the J call TRBJ2-3; 9 bases are shared with TRBD2. Per the germline V gene, CDR1 is SGHAT and CDR2 is FQNNGV. The V gene end was trimmed by 0 bases and the J gene end by 1 base; junction bases not matched to a gene: 5. There are 17 residues in the CDR3. The CDR3 is CASSLDSLAGRTDTQYF. The CDR3 DNA follows: TGTGCCAGCAGCTTAGATTCCCTAGCGGGACGCACAGATACGCAGTATTTT.

This chain links TRBV20-1 with TRBJ2-1; 10 nucleotides align to TRBD2. Germline CDR1 is DFQATT and CDR2 is SNEGSKA (reference sequence). With V trimmed by 4 bases and J by 9 bases, 3 bases remained unmatched. The CDR3 runs 12 residues. CDR3 loop: CSAMGTSVEQFF. DNA of the CDR3: TGCAGTGCTATGGGGACTAGCGTTGAGCAGTTCTTC.

The V call is TRBV7-3, the J call TRBJ1-1; D is possibly TRBD1 (5 bases). The CDR3 loop spans 14 amino acids. V was pared by 2 bases and J by 6 bases, with 13 bases between. Germline CDR1 reads SGHTA; CDR2 reads FQGTGA. CDR3: CASSLVTWGAEAFF. The CDR3 DNA follows: TGTGCCAGCAGCTTAGTAACGTGGGGGGCTGAAGCTTTCTTT. Together with reference TRBV7-3 and TRBJ1-1, the CDR3 gives the full variable domain: GAGVSQTPSNKVTEKGKYVELRCDPISGHTALYWYRQSLGQGPEFLIYFQGTGAADDSGLPNDRFFAVRPEGSVSTLKIQRTERGDSAVYLCASSLVTWGAEAFFGQGTRLTVV.

The V gene is TRBV12-3 or TRBV12-4, the J gene TRBJ1-2; D ambiguous. The CDR3 length is 10 residues. The germline V and J ends were trimmed by 11 bases and 1 base, with 5 bases remaining between them. In nucleotides, the CDR3 is TGTGCCGGAAATAACTATGGCTACACCTTC. Its protein is CAGNNYGYTF.

This clonotype was seen ten or more times. This chain joins TRBV3-1 and TRBJ2-2; 8 bases match TRBD1. The CDR3 spans 18 residues. The V segment lost 1 base and the J segment 6 bases; nucleotides outside the gene matches: 13. The V gene's germline CDR1 is LGHDT and CDR2 YNNKEL (reference sequence). CDR3 in DNA: TGTGCCAGCAGCCAAGGGGGCCTCAGGACAGGGTGGGCCGGGGAGCTGTTTTTT. Protein product: CASSQGGLRTGWAGELFF.

The table lists this clonotype with many counts. The V call is TRBV7-8, the J call TRBJ2-4; the D call may be TRBD1 or TRBD2 (7 bases each). V was pared by 3 bases and J by 15 bases, with 18 bases between. Germline V CDR1 and CDR2: SGHVS, FQNEAQ. CDR3 length equals 13 residues. The chain's CDR3 is CASSFDRDGGRYF. The CDR3 nucleotides read TGTGCCAGCAGCTTCGACAGGGACGGGGGGCGGTACTTC.

CDR3 loop: CASSFRGGTEAFF. CDR3 coding DNA: TGTGCCAGCAGTTTCAGGGGGGGCACTGAAGCTTTCTTT. The chain joins TRBV27 to TRBJ1-1; 7 bases line up with TRBD1. Germline V gives CDR1 MNHEY, CDR2 SMNVEV (reference sequence). V was pared by 3 bases and J by 4 bases, with 2 bases of the junction left unmatched. The CDR3 consists of 13 residues.

This clonotype has at least ten counts. This chain connects TRBV18 to TRBJ2-5; D gene unclear. The germline V and J ends were trimmed by 2 bases and 5 bases, with 9 bases remaining between them. CDR1 and CDR2 (germline): KGHSH, LQKENI. This CDR3 is built from 13 residues. DNA for the CDR3: TGTGCCAGCTCACCATCTTTGGCGGAGACCCAGTACTTC. Translating it yields CASSPSLAETQYF.

This clonotype was seen many times. At one end, the junction sequence differs from germline, possibly due to a read error. The chain combines TRBV4-2 with TRBJ2-3; 10 bases align to TRBD1. Germline assignment: CDR1 LGHNA and CDR2 YNFKEQ. CDR3 length: 15 amino acids. The DNA of the CDR3 is TGTGCCAGCAGCCAAGAGACAGGGGGCACATATACGCAGTATTTT. It is translated as CASSQETGGTYTQYF.

The chain couples TRBV9 to TRBJ1-2, with D unclear. This CDR3 comprises 15 residues. V was trimmed by 3 bases and J by 0 bases, leaving 12 bases between them. The germline gives CDR1 SGDLS, CDR2 YYNGEE. The CDR3 region has the DNA TGTGCCAGCAGCGCCCCAGGATATACTAACTATGGCTACACCTTC. Translation gives CASSAPGYTNYGYTF.

This clonotype has at least ten counts. This chain connects TRBV29-1 to TRBJ1-1; TRBD1 might be the D (6 bases). With 0 bases removed from V and 7 bases from J, the gap between germline ends came to 9 bases. Germline V gene data show CDR1 as SQVTM and CDR2 as ANQGSEA. The CDR3 runs to 12 residues. The CDR3 DNA reads as TGCAGCGTTGAAGATACAGGGCTTGAAGCTTTCTTT. Amino acids: CSVEDTGLEAFF.

This clonotype was picked up many times. The genes are TRBV7-6 and TRBJ1-1; D is perhaps TRBD1 (6 bases). The CDR3 length is 13 residues. Germline CDR1 reads SGHVS; CDR2 reads FNYEAQ. Trimming removed 8 bases from V and 1 base from J, with 11 bases in between. The CDR3 sequence is CASASGANTEAFF. CDR3 nucleotides: TGTGCCAGCGCTTCGGGGGCGAACACTGAAGCTTTCTTT.

This clonotype showed up many times. The chain carries TRBV7-8 and TRBJ1-1, with no clear D. The CDR3 extends over 13 amino acids. V was clipped by 7 bases and J by 0 bases, with 9 bases between them. The germline V gene encodes CDR1 SGHVS and CDR2 FQNEAQ. The DNA of the CDR3 is TGTGCCAGCACCCGACAAATGAACACTGAAGCTTTCTTT. This translates into CASTRQMNTEAFF.